This TCR beta chain was captured by sequencing in a study of identical twins (dated by TCRdb to 2016 to 2017). General notes on the study: To test whether fetal clonotypes persist, the study used deep sequencing on TCR alpha and beta repertoires from monozygotic twins, unrelated adults of various ages, and cord blood. Replicate twin experiments were performed at different times using different library preparation protocols to rule out contamination.

Broad study findings and their caveats: Because the same donors could not be followed over many years, the conclusions relied on cross-sectional statistical analysis. Compared with coincidental sharing between unrelated individuals, an excess of low generation-probability sequences was observed among out-of-frame TCR alpha sequences shared between twins. Out-of-frame TCR alpha sharing in monozygotic twins was systematically underestimated by recombination models, whereas sharing between unrelated individuals was in agreement with the recombination models. Invariant T cells such as MAIT and iNKT could partly confound zero-insertion analyses, although diverse VJ usage argued against such confounding for most clonotypes. The excess sharing between twins in beta out-of-frame sequences was weaker because fewer shared sequences reduced the signal-to-noise ratio. Fewer insertions were carried by abundant cord blood beta clonotypes; a weaker similar trend was observed in young adult naive repertoires, while no such trend was observed in memory repertoires.

Library preparation used 5' RACE. The instrument given in TCRdb is Illumina HiSeq 2000. Template switching added a universal primer binding site, and the final cDNA carried a unique molecular identifier that allowed TCR cDNA molecules to be counted accurately. First-strand cDNA for TCR alpha and beta chains was synthesized from specific primers in the conserved constant-segment region. To control for contamination, every cDNA library carried two barcodes: a SMART-Mk sample barcode plus Illumina barcodes. TruSeq adapter sequences along with Illumina sample barcodes were introduced in two successive PCR steps. TCR alpha and beta cDNA libraries were sequenced on the Illumina HiSeq platform with custom primers. The study's own analysis went as follows. Unique molecular identifiers were extracted from raw reads with MiGEC, and CDR3 positions were determined with MiXCR. For each individual, recombination models were inferred using an EM algorithm with the repgenHMM and IGoR tools. Shared clonotype analysis was performed with the tcR package in R, normalizing sharing by the product of cloneset sizes. To study raw recombination free of thymic and clonal selection effects, out-of-frame nonproductive sequences were analyzed. TCRdb's own reprocessing of the public reads used fastp at Q25 and MiXCR and kept productive beta chains. Rows with one shared CDR3 protein collapse into an entry with the most common genes and DNA. The V and J calls follow TCRdb's processing rather than the paper's. The sample has more than 400,000 distinct CDR3 sequences on record, 13% to 15% of them singletons. In total, the top ten clones hold more than 0.4% of the sample.

To note about this clonotype: Its antigen specificity is not known. The sample holds no much larger clone one base away, and base qualities are not on file.

All donors were healthy Caucasians. The twin cohort consisted of three pairs of female monozygotic twins, all aged roughly 18 to 30 years. CD4+ and CD8+ T cell populations were isolated with positive isolation kits from Invitrogen. These data also featured in a second study, about yellow fever vaccine responses in identical twins. Drawing on the second study: The T cell response to vaccination in identical twins was reported by the authors to appear partly convergent and partly personalized. In identical twins, the study followed T cell clones that responded to the vaccine with precision.

The clonotype was recovered from a woman under 30 in good health. Sequencing input: CD4+ T cells sorted from blood.

The bases are TGCGCCAGCAGCCCACAGACAGGGTGGTATAGCGAGGGCAATGAGCAGTTCTTC. Its product reads: CASSPQTGWYSEGNEQFF. The chain couples TRBV5-1 to TRBJ2-1; 7 central nucleotides agree with TRBD1. The CDR3, cysteine through phenylalanine, is 18 amino acids long. Here the CDR3 DNA is all that survives: 54 bases in frame from base 1. Trimmed from V: 4 bases; trimmed from J: 6 bases; junction bases lacking a gene match: 19. As encoded in the germline V gene, CDR1 is SGHRS while CDR2 is YFSETQ. Here the CDR3 is joined to the reference TRBV5-1 and TRBJ2-1 genes, and the full variable domain is: KAGVTQTPRYLIKTRGQQVTLSCSPISGHRSVSWYQQTPGQGLQFLFEYFSETQRNKGNFPGRFSGRQFSNSRSEMNVSTLELGDSALYLCASSPQTGWYSEGNEQFFGPGTRLTVL.